Listed here is a single T cell receptor (beta chain). Its antigen is not known. Though probably carrying unrecorded immune exposures, donors were nominally healthy at sampling. This sample was included in a study of cytomegalovirus exposure and HLA in healthy donors. Study conclusions and caveats: Fewer N-insertions than the approximately 700-donor mean were reportedly shown by an Asian-associated ancestry cluster in a later analysis. The authors later linked a missense DCLRE1C variant to TCR beta V- and J-gene trimming. It was reported that the classifier diagnosed cytomegalovirus status with high specificity and sensitivity in both the original and validation cohorts.

PCR amplification relied on 60 Vbeta primers (plus 13 Jbeta primers). Measured with immunoSEQ multiplex PCR; TCRdb has only the in-frame clones, and not every one. The sample lists 130,000 or so clones, roughly four fifths seen once, with about 1.8% in the top ten. This CDR3 spans 16 amino acids. V shed 1 base and J shed 4 bases, with 13 bases lying between them. Germline V CDR1 and CDR2: PRHDT, FYEKMQ (reference sequence). The sequencing sample was made of PBMCs. The TCR comes from a man between 18 and 35 years old in good health and CMV-seronegative. The J gene is TRBJ2-2, the V gene TRBV13; TRBD1 might be the D (6 bases). CDR3 protein: CASSLAGEKATGELFF. DNA for the CDR3: TGTGCCAGCAGCTTAGCAGGGGAAAAGGCCACCGGGGAGCTGTTTTTT. Using reference TRBV13 and TRBJ2-2 for the parts outside the CDR3, the full variable domain is AAGVIQSPRHLIKEKRETATLKCYPIPRHDTVYWYQQGPGQDPQFLISFYEKMQSDKGSIPDRFSAQQFSDYHSELNMSSLELGDSALYFCASSLAGEKATGELFFGEGSRLTVL.